The T cell receptor beta chain described here comes from a study of blood T cell repertoires in COVID-19. Overall study context: Nucleic acid was either cDNA or gDNA, and it came from T cells, B-cell-depleted T cells, or PBMCs.

This clone was found once. Per the original methods: Amplifying reference gene primers gave estimates of nucleated cell counts. The protocol was immunoSEQ multiplex PCR, while the TCRdb copy is restricted to in-frame clones and leaves out a portion. V and J calls and clone size are given by that table; D and trimming were obtained from the DNA. The sample consists of a few hundred thousand clones, roughly 86% of them appearing once. Source material: peripheral blood. The clonotype originates from a man aged 35-49 years who had recovered from COVID-19.

DNA of the CDR3: TGTGCCAGTAGTGCCTATCCCACGGGACAGGGGAGGTACACCGGGGAGCTGTTTTTT. Its protein product is CASSAYPTGQGRYTGELFF. The chain uses TRBV19 and TRBJ2-2; 10 bases align to TRBD1. The germline V gene has CDR1 LNHDA and CDR2 SQIVND (reference sequence). The CDR3 has 19 residues. V lost 5 bases, J lost 3 bases, and 15 bases stayed unmatched. The full variable domain, in which reference TRBV19 and TRBJ2-2 provide the parts outside the CDR3, is DGGITQSPKYLFRKEGQNVTLSCEQNLNHDAMYWYRQDPGQGLRLIYYSQIVNDFQKGDIAEGYSVSREKKESFPLTVTSAQKNPTAFYLCASSAYPTGQGRYTGELFFGEGSRLTVL.